The 19 T cell receptor beta chains listed next were all sequenced from one sample in a study of tumor-infiltrating lymphocytes in localized non-small cell lung cancer. Produced via immunoSEQ multiplex PCR; TCRdb's table is partial and in-frame only. The sample includes about 3,800 clones, roughly 65% of them seen just once. The sequencing input was uninvolved lung tissue not adjacent to the tumor. Receptors originate from a human donor with non-small cell lung cancer.

The J gene is TRBJ2-3, the V gene TRBV29-1; maybe TRBD2 (5 bases). This CDR3 is built from 16 residues. Germline V gene sequence: CDR1 SQVTM, CDR2 ANQGSEA. V was clipped by 3 bases and J by 0 bases, with 16 bases between them. In nucleotides, the CDR3 is TGCAGCGTTGAGGCCCGAAGCGGCGCTAGCACAGATACGCAGTATTTT. As protein: CSVEARSGASTDTQYF.

This clone was counted between two and nine times. The V call is TRBV9, the J call TRBJ1-1; D is unresolved. The V gene's germline CDR1 is SGDLS and CDR2 YYNGEE. The CDR3 sequence is 15 residues long. Deletions cut 3 bases from V and 6 bases from J, with 18 bases between. The CDR3 DNA is TGTGCCAGCAGCGGTGCGCCGCACGCTGTTTCTGAAGCTTTCTTT. Amino acid sequence: CASSGAPHAVSEAFF.

This chain joins TRBV27 and TRBJ2-1; 8 nucleotides align to TRBD2. The CDR3 consists of 15 residues. V was pared by 3 bases and J by 10 bases, with 11 bases of the junction left unmatched. The germline V gene encodes CDR1 MNHEY and CDR2 SMNVEV (reference sequence). CDR3 loop: CASSFPLAEGREQFF. In DNA, the CDR3 is TGTGCCAGCAGTTTTCCACTAGCGGAGGGCAGGGAGCAGTTCTTC.

The chain joins TRBV19 to TRBJ2-3; tentatively, D is TRBD1 (5 bases). The CDR3 is made up of 14 amino acids. CDR1 LNHDA and CDR2 SQIVND come from the germline V gene (reference sequence). V gave up 5 bases and J gave up 8 bases, with 17 bases separating them. The CDR3 DNA reads TGTGCCAGTAGTTCGCAGGGTCCCTTTGGTACGCAGTATTTT. Protein product: CASSSQGPFGTQYF.

J is TRBJ2-5 and V is TRBV20-1; D gene unclear. Trimming cost V 3 bases and J 5 bases, with 7 bases left between them. The germline V gene has CDR1 DFQATT and CDR2 SNEGSKA (reference sequence). CDR3 length: 11 residues. The CDR3 DNA reads as TGCAGTGCTAGTTTATGGGAGACCCAGTACTTC. Its translation is CSASLWETQYF.

The CDR3 DNA sequence: TGTGCCAGCAGAGGAGCGGGCCCCCAGAATGAGCAGTTCTTC. Translating it yields CASRGAGPQNEQFF. The chain has TRBV7-9 and TRBJ2-1, with D possibly matching TRBD2 (6 bases). CDR1 SEHNR and CDR2 FQNEAQ come from the germline V gene (reference sequence). This CDR3 has 14 amino acids. V lost 6 bases, J lost 7 bases, and 16 bases lay in between.

This rearrangement joins TRBV27 to TRBJ2-1; 10 bases line up with TRBD1. Germline V lookup: CDR1 MNHEY, CDR2 SMNVEV (reference sequence). The CDR3 runs to 15 residues. Trimming at V came to 3 bases and at J to 6 bases, leaving 5 bases not matched to a gene. CDR3 nucleotides: TGTGCCAGCAGTTTCCCGGGACAGGGGATCAATGAGCAGTTCTTC. This translates into CASSFPGQGINEQFF.

V gene TRBV6-6 combines with J gene TRBJ2-7; D not certain. This CDR3 contains 12 residues. The V end was cut by 5 bases, the J end by 4 bases, with 9 bases between. Per the germline V gene, CDR1 is MNHNY and CDR2 is SVGAGI (reference sequence). CDR3 nucleotide sequence: TGTGCCAGCAGTCCCGCTTCGTACGAGCAGTACTTC. It yields the protein CASSPASYEQYF.

This rearrangement joins TRBV5-1 to TRBJ2-3, with 12 positions matching TRBD2. V trimming: 0 bases; J trimming: 6 bases; junction bases outside the gene matches: 5. Germline values: CDR1 SGHRS, CDR2 YFSETQ. The CDR3 extends over 16 amino acids. CDR3 DNA sequence: TGCGCCAGCAGCTTGGTAGCTAGCGGGGGGGCGGATACGCAGTATTTT. Its protein product is CASSLVASGGADTQYF.

The V call is TRBV28, the J call TRBJ2-7, with 7 bases matching TRBD1. The CDR3 consists of 14 residues. Germline values: CDR1 MDHEN, CDR2 SYDVKM. J lost 4 bases, V lost 5 bases, and 8 bases had no gene match. The CDR3, as DNA: TGTGCCAGCAGTACAGGGGCCTCAATATACGAGCAGTACTTC. This codes for CASSTGASIYEQYF.

The CDR3 reads CASGRDTGVATGELFF. The CDR3 DNA sequence: TGCGCCAGCGGCCGCGATACAGGGGTGGCGACCGGGGAGCTGTTTTTT. The chain couples TRBV5-1 to TRBJ2-2; 7 bases align to TRBD1. The CDR3 has 16 residues. Losses at the gene ends were 7 bases for V and 5 bases for J; bases not matched to a gene: 14. CDR1 is SGHRS, CDR2 YFSETQ, per germline.

The chain has TRBV7-9 and TRBJ2-3, with TRBD2 matching over 7 bases. The V and J ends lost 7 bases and 3 bases, in that order; junction bases with no gene match: 10. CDR1 is SEHNR and CDR2 is FQNEAQ in the germline V gene (reference sequence). The CDR3 sequence is 15 residues long. CDR3 protein: CASTLLAELTDTQYF. CDR3 coding DNA: TGTGCCAGCACCCTCCTAGCGGAACTTACAGATACGCAGTATTTT.

J is TRBJ1-5 and V is TRBV2, with D unclear. The CDR3 is made up of 14 amino acids. Per germline, CDR1 SNHLY and CDR2 FYNNEI. Trimming removed 7 bases at V and 0 bases at J, with 10 bases between. The CDR3 DNA is TGTGCCAGCACGGCGGAATATAGCAATCAGCCCCAGCATTTT. Residues: CASTAEYSNQPQHF.

V usage is TRBV27 and J usage is TRBJ1-2, with TRBD1 matching 12 bases. The ends lost 2 bases at V and 6 bases at J; junction bases unmatched: 4. Looked up from germline, CDR1 is MNHEY and CDR2 is SMNVEV (reference sequence). The CDR3 consists of 15 residues. The CDR3 nucleotides read TGTGCCAGCAGTTTACTGGGACAGGGGGCGCATGGCTACACCTTC. Amino acids: CASSLLGQGAHGYTF.

The DNA for the CDR3 is TGCGCCAGCAGCTTCGTGAGGCTTAGCTCCTATAATTCACCCCTCCACTTT. Its protein product is CASSFVRLSSYNSPLHF. The chain combines TRBV5-1 with TRBJ1-6; D uncertain. Trimming removed 2 bases at V and 0 bases at J, with 12 bases between. Germline loops: CDR1 SGHRS, CDR2 YFSETQ. The CDR3 spans 17 residues.

The V call is TRBV5-6, the J call TRBJ2-7; D is unclear. The CDR3 extends over 14 amino acids. In germline, CDR1 is SGHDT, CDR2 YYEEEE. V was trimmed by 3 bases and J by 6 bases, leaving 16 bases between them. CDR3 bases: TGTGCCAGCAGCTGGATTGGGTTATCGTCCGAGCAGTACTTC. As protein: CASSWIGLSSEQYF.

This chain joins TRBV11-2 and TRBJ2-4; TRBD2 is a possible D gene (6 bases). This CDR3 is built from 13 residues. Germline loops: CDR1 SGHAT, CDR2 FQNNGV. Trimming removed 8 bases from V and 7 bases from J, with 15 bases in between. DNA for the CDR3: TGTGCCAGCGCCCTCTTGGAGGGTAACATTCAGTACTTC. Its protein is CASALLEGNIQYF.

This rearrangement joins TRBV7-9 to TRBJ2-7; 7 nucleotides match TRBD1. Germline CDR1 and CDR2: SEHNR and FQNEAQ (reference sequence). The CDR3 runs to 13 residues. Unmatched junction bases numbered 3, after V lost 4 bases and J lost 3 bases. This CDR3 is CASSSRDSYEQYF. The DNA for the CDR3 is TGTGCCAGCAGCTCCCGGGACAGCTACGAGCAGTACTTC. Supplemented by reference TRBV7-9 and TRBJ2-7, the full variable domain reads DTGVSQNPRHKITKRGQNVTFRCDPISEHNRLYWYRQTLGQGPEFLTYFQNEAQLEKSRLLSDRFSAERPKGSFSTLEIQRTEQGDSAMYLCASSSRDSYEQYFGPGTRLTVT.

J is TRBJ2-6 and V is TRBV2; no clear D gene. The germline V gene encodes CDR1 SNHLY and CDR2 FYNNEI. Trimming removed 4 bases at V and 0 bases at J, with 4 bases between. The length of the CDR3 is 14 residues. CDR3 sequence: CASSVPSGANVLTF. DNA of the CDR3: TGTGCCAGCAGTGTACCCTCTGGGGCCAACGTCCTGACTTTC.